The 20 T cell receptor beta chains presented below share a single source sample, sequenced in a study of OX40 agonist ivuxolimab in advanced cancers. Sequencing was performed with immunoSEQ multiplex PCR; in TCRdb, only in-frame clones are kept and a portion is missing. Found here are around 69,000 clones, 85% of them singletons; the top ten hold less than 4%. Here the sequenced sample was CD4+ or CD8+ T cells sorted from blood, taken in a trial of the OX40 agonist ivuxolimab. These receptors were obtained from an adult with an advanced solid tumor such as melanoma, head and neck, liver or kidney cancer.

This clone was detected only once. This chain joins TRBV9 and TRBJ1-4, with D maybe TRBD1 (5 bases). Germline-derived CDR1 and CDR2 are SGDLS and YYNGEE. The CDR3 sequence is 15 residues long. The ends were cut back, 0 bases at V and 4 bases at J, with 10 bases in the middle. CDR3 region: CASSVENRFNEKLFF. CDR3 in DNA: TGTGCCAGCAGCGTAGAGAACAGGTTTAATGAAAAACTGTTTTTT.

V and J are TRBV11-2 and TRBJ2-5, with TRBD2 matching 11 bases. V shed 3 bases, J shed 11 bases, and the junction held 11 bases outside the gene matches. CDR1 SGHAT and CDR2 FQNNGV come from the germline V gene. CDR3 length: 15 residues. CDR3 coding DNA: TGTGCCAGCAGCTTGACTAGCGGGACGCCTAGCGCGCAGTACTTC. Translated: CASSLTSGTPSAQYF.

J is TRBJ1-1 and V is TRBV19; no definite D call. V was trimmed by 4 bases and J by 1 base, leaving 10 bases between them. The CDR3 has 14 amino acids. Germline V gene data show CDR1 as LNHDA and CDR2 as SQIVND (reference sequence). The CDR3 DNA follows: TGTGCCAGTAGTAAAGCGCAGGCGAACACTGAAGCTTTCTTT. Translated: CASSKAQANTEAFF.

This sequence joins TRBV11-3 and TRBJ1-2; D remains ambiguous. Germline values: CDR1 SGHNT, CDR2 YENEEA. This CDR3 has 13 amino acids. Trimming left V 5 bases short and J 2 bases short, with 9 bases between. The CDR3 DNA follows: TGTGCCAGCAGCCCGGGAGACAACTATGGCTACACCTTC. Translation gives CASSPGDNYGYTF.

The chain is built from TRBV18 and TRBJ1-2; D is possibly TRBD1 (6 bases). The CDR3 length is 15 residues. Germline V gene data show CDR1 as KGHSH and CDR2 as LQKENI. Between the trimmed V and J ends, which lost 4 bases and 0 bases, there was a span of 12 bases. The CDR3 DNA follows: TGTGCCAGCTCACTTCCTGACAGGTCTAACTATGGCTACACCTTC. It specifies CASSLPDRSNYGYTF.

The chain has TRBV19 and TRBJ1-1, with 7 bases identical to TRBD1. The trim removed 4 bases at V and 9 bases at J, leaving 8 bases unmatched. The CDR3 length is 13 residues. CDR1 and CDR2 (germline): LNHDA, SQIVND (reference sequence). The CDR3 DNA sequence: TGTGCCAGTAGTAACCGGGACAGTTCCCAAGCTTTCTTT. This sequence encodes CASSNRDSSQAFF.

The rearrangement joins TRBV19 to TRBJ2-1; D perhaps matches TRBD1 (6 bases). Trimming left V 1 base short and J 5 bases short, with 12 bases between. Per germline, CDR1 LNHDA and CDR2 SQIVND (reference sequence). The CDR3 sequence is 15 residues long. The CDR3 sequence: CASSIGGGRDNEQFF. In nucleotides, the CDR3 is TGTGCCAGTAGTATAGGTGGGGGCCGCGACAATGAGCAGTTCTTC.

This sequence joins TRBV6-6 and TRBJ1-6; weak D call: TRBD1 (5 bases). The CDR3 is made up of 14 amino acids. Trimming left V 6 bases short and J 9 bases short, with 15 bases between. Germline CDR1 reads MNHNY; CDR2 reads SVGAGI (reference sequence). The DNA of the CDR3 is TGTGCCAGCAGACTTGGGACCGAGGGTTCACCCCTCCACTTT. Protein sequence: CASRLGTEGSPLHF.

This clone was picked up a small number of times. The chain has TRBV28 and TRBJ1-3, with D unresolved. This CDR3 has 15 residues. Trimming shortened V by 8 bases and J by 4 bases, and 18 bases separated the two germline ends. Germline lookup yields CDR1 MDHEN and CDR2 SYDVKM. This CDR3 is CASCLVFPGGNTIYF. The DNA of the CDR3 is TGTGCCAGCTGCCTAGTCTTCCCCGGGGGAAACACCATATATTTT.

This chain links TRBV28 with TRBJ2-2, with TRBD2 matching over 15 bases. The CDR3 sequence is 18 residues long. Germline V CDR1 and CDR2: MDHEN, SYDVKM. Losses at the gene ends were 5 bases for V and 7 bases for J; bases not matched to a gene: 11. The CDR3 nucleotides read TGTGCCAGCAGTAATCTCGGAGGGGGACTAGCGGGAGGCGGGGAGCTGTTTTTT. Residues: CASSNLGGGLAGGGELFF.

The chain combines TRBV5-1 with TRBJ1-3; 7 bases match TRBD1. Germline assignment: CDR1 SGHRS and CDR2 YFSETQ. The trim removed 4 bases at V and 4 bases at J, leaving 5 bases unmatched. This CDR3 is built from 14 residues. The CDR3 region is CASSPGTEGNTIYF. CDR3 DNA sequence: TGCGCCAGCAGCCCTGGGACAGAGGGAAACACCATATATTTT. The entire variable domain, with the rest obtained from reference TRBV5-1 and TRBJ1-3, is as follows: KAGVTQTPRYLIKTRGQQVTLSCSPISGHRSVSWYQQTPGQGLQFLFEYFSETQRNKGNFPGRFSGRQFSNSRSEMNVSTLELGDSALYLCASSPGTEGNTIYFGEGSWLTVV.

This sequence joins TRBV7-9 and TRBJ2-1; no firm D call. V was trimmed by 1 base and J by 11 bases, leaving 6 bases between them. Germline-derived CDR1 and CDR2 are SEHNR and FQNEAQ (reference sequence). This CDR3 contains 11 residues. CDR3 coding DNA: TGTGCCAGCAGCTTAGAACTACAGCAGTTCTTC. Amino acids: CASSLELQQFF. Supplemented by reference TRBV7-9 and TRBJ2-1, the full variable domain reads DTGVSQNPRHKITKRGQNVTFRCDPISEHNRLYWYRQTLGQGPEFLTYFQNEAQLEKSRLLSDRFSAERPKGSFSTLEIQRTEQGDSAMYLCASSLELQQFFGPGTRLTVL.

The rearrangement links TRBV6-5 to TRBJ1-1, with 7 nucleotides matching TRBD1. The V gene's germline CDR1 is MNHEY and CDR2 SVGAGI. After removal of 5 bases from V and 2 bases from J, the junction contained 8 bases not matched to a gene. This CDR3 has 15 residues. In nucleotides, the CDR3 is TGTGCCAGCAGTCCGCGGGGACAGATAAACACTGAAGCTTTCTTT. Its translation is CASSPRGQINTEAFF.

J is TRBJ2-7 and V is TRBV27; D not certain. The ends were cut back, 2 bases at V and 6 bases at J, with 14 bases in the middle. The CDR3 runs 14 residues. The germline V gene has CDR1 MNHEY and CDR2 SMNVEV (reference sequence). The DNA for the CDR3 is TGTGCCAGCAGTTTAAACCCACATGGCCTCGAGCAGTACTTC. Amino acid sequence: CASSLNPHGLEQYF.

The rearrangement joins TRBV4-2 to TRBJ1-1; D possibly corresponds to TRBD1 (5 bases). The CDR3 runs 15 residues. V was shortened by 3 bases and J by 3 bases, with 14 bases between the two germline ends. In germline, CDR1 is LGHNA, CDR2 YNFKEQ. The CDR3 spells CASSQPGREDTEAFF. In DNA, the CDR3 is TGTGCCAGCAGCCAGCCTGGCAGGGAGGACACTGAAGCTTTCTTT.

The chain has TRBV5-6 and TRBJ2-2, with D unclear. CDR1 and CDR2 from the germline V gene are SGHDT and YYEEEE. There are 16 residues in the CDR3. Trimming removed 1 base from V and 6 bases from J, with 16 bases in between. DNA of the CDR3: TGTGCCAGCAGCTTGTTCTCCGAAGTACGCCCCGGGGAGCTGTTTTTT. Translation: CASSLFSEVRPGELFF.

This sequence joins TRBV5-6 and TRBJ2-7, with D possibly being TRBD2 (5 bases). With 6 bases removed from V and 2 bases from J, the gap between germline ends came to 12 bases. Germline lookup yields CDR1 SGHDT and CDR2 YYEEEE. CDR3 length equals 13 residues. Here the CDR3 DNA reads TGTGCCAGCACCAAAGGACTTACCTACGAGCAGTACTTC. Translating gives CASTKGLTYEQYF.

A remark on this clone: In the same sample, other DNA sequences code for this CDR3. This CDR3 is CASKPGTGGLNTQYF. CDR3 sequence (DNA): TGTGCCAGCAAACCCGGGACAGGAGGCTTGAATACGCAGTATTTT. The V gene is TRBV6-5, the J gene TRBJ2-3; 8 positions agree with TRBD1. The CDR3 has 15 amino acids. CDR1 is MNHEY, CDR2 SVGAGI, per germline. V lost 7 bases to trimming and J lost 7 bases; unmatched junction nucleotides: 13.

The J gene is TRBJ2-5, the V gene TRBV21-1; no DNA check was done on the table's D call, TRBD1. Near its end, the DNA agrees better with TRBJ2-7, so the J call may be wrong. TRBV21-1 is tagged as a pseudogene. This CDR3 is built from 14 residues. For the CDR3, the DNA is TGTGCCAGCAGCATTGGGACAGGGTCCTACGAGCAGTACTTC. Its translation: CASSIGTGSYEQYF.

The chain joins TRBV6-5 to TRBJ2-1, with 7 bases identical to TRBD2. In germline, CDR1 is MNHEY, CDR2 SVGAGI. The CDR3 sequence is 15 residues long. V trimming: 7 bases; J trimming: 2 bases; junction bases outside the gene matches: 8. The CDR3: CASTPWGGAYNEQFF. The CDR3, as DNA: TGTGCCAGCACTCCCTGGGGAGGGGCCTACAATGAGCAGTTCTTC.